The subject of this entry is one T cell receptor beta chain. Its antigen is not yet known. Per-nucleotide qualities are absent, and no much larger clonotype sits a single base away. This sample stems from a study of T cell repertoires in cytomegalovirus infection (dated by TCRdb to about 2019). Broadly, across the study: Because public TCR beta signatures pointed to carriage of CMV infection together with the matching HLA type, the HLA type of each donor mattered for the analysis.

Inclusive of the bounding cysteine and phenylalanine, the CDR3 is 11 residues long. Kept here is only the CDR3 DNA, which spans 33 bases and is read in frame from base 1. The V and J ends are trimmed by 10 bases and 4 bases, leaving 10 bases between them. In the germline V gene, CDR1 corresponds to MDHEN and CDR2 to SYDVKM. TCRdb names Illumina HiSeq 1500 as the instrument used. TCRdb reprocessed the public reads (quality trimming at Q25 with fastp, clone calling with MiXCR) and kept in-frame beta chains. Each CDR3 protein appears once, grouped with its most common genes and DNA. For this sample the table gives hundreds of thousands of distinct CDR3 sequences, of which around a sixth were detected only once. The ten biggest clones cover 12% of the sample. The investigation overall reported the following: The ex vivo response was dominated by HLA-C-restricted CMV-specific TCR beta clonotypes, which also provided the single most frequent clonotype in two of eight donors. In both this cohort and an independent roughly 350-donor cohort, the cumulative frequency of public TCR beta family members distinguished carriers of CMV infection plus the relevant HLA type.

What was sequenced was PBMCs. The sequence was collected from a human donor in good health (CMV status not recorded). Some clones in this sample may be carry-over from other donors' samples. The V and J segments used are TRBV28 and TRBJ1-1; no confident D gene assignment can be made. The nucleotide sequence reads TGTGCCACCATTTGGGTCACTGAAGCTTTCTTT. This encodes CATIWVTEAFF.